Below are 31 T cell receptor beta chains sequenced from a single sample in a study of control samples from healthy donors and cancer patients. The table came from immunoSEQ multiplex PCR; TCRdb's copy has only in-frame clones and leaves some out. Among about 190,000 clones listed, 90% to 95% were seen once. Sequenced: blood. These receptors all stem from a man younger than 35 in good health.

This clone showed up just once. The chain uses TRBV29-1 and TRBJ1-1; TRBD1 might be the D (6 bases). CDR3 length equals 14 residues. Trimming shortened V by 7 bases and J by 3 bases, and 18 bases separated the two germline ends. Looked up from germline, CDR1 is SQVTM and CDR2 is ANQGSEA. Here the CDR3 reads CSANKGGADTEAFF. CDR3 nucleotide sequence: TGCAGCGCCAACAAAGGGGGGGCAGACACTGAAGCTTTCTTT.

The chain has TRBV19 and TRBJ1-5; TRBD1 aligns across 8 bases. The CDR3 has 14 residues. J lost 6 bases, V lost 3 bases, and 4 bases had no gene match. Germline CDR1 reads LNHDA; CDR2 reads SQIVND (reference sequence). The CDR3 DNA is TGTGCCAGTAGTATGCAGGGGGCCGGTCAGCCCCAGCATTTT. This encodes CASSMQGAGQPQHF.

The chain uses TRBV5-5 and TRBJ2-1, with D possibly TRBD2 on 6 matching bases. The CDR3 length is 13 residues. The germline V gene has CDR1 SGHKS and CDR2 YYEKEE (reference sequence). The V gene lost 9 bases and the J gene lost 1 base, with 11 bases spanning the gap. Here the CDR3 reads CATTEGSYNEQFF. CDR3 in DNA: TGTGCCACCACGGAGGGATCCTACAATGAGCAGTTCTTC.

The chain joins TRBV5-1 to TRBJ2-7; D unclear. The V gene's germline CDR1 is SGHRS and CDR2 YFSETQ. This CDR3 spans 13 amino acids. Trimming left V 0 bases short and J 3 bases short, with 7 bases between. The CDR3 DNA is TGCGCCAGCAGCTTGGACGGACGCTACGAGCAGTACTTC. Translated, it gives CASSLDGRYEQYF. Filled out from reference TRBV5-1 and TRBJ2-7, the complete variable domain reads KAGVTQTPRYLIKTRGQQVTLSCSPISGHRSVSWYQQTPGQGLQFLFEYFSETQRNKGNFPGRFSGRQFSNSRSEMNVSTLELGDSALYLCASSLDGRYEQYFGPGTRLTVT.

The gene calls are TRBV7-2 and TRBJ1-3; D is ambiguous. Germline V CDR1 and CDR2: SGHTA, FQGNSA. The CDR3 contains 15 residues. Trimming left V 3 bases short and J 0 bases short, with 9 bases between. This CDR3 reads CASSFGLLSGNTIYF. The CDR3 DNA reads TGTGCCAGCAGCTTTGGACTTCTCTCTGGAAACACCATATATTTT.

The V and J genes are TRBV18 and TRBJ1-2, with 10 bases lining up with TRBD1. This CDR3 comprises 15 residues. Germline V gene data show CDR1 as KGHSH and CDR2 as LQKENI. Trimming removed 0 bases from V and 3 bases from J; junction bases left unmatched: 1. The CDR3 nucleotides are TGTGCCAGCTCACCACCGGGACAGGGGTACTATGGCTACACCTTC. Protein product: CASSPPGQGYYGYTF.

V gene TRBV7-2 combines with J gene TRBJ2-2, with unresolved D. Germline V gives CDR1 SGHTA, CDR2 FQGNSA. The V and J ends lost 5 bases and 6 bases respectively, with 13 bases between them. This CDR3 comprises 14 residues. CDR3 nucleotides: TGTGCCAGCAGCAAAGGTGGGTCGGCCGGGGAGCTGTTTTTT. Its translation: CASSKGGSAGELFF.

V and J are TRBV6-5 and TRBJ1-4; 9 bases are shared with TRBD1. There are 14 residues in the CDR3. CDR1 MNHEY and CDR2 SVGAGI come from the germline V gene. Trimming at V came to 6 bases and at J to 8 bases, leaving 7 bases not matched to a gene. Here the CDR3 DNA reads TGTGCCAGCAGAACGGGACAGGGTGGAGAAAAACTGTTTTTT. It translates to CASRTGQGGEKLFF.

Remarks on this clone: The sample contains more than one DNA sequence encoding this CDR3. V and J are TRBV7-8 and TRBJ1-6; 7 nucleotides line up with TRBD1. The CDR3 is 18 residues long. V shed 6 bases, J shed 6 bases, and the junction held 17 bases outside the gene matches. Germline CDR1 SGHVS, CDR2 FQNEAQ. This CDR3 is CASSSTGTRFSFNSPLHF. In DNA, the CDR3 is TGTGCCAGCAGTTCGACAGGGACCAGGTTTAGCTTTAATTCACCCCTCCACTTT. Filled out from reference TRBV7-8 and TRBJ1-6, the complete variable domain reads GAGVSQSPRYKVAKRGQDVALRCDPISGHVSLFWYQQALGQGPEFLTYFQNEAQLDKSGLPSDRFFAERPEGSVSTLKIQRTQQEDSAVYLCASSSTGTRFSFNSPLHFGNGTRLTVT.

The chain combines TRBV10-3 with TRBJ2-3; a possible D gene is TRBD2 (5 bases). The V gene lost 6 bases and the J gene lost 9 bases, with 10 bases spanning the gap. Germline CDR1 and CDR2: ENHRY and SYGVKD. The CDR3 sequence is 11 residues long. Written as DNA, the CDR3 is TGTGCCATCAGCGGGGAATCCACGCAGTATTTT. Its translation is CAISGESTQYF.

V and J are TRBV6-5 and TRBJ1-6, with 7 bases matching TRBD1. CDR1 MNHEY and CDR2 SVGAGI come from the germline V gene. The V gene end was trimmed by 6 bases and the J gene end by 10 bases; junction bases not matched to a gene: 9. CDR3 length: 14 amino acids. CDR3 bases: TGTGCCAGCAGCCCCAGGGGGGTTGAATCACCCCTCCACTTT. Protein product: CASSPRGVESPLHF.

The V gene is TRBV6-5, the J gene TRBJ1-3; 7 bases fit TRBD1. Germline CDR1 is MNHEY and CDR2 is SVGAGI. J gave up 3 bases and V 7 bases, and 6 bases lay outside the gene matches. There are 14 residues in the CDR3. CDR3 sequence reads: CASTQQGNGNTIYF. In DNA form, the CDR3 reads TGTGCCAGCACCCAACAGGGGAATGGAAACACCATATATTTT.

This sequence joins TRBV19 and TRBJ1-2; no firm D call. V lost 2 bases and J 8 bases, leaving 12 bases between the germline ends. The CDR3 is 13 amino acids. CDR1 and CDR2 from the germline V gene are LNHDA and SQIVND (reference sequence). CDR3 coding DNA: TGTGCCAGTAGTATACAGGCCCAAGGGGGCTACACCTTC. Its protein product is CASSIQAQGGYTF. Full variable domain (remainder filled in from reference TRBV19 and TRBJ1-2): DGGITQSPKYLFRKEGQNVTLSCEQNLNHDAMYWYRQDPGQGLRLIYYSQIVNDFQKGDIAEGYSVSREKKESFPLTVTSAQKNPTAFYLCASSIQAQGGYTFGSGTRLTVV.

As concerns this clone: Other DNA sequences from this sample encode an identical CDR3 as well. The CDR3 region is CASSQGTVYGYTF. The CDR3 bases are TGTGCCAGCAGCCAAGGTACGGTCTATGGCTACACCTTC. This chain links TRBV3-1 (or the pseudogene TRBV3-2) with TRBJ1-2, with D unresolved. This CDR3 has 13 residues. The germline V and J ends were trimmed by 1 base and 4 bases, with 7 bases remaining between them. Per germline, CDR1 LGHDT and CDR2 YNNKEL (reference sequence).

Note on this clone: Different DNA sequences within this sample yield the same CDR3. The chain couples TRBV6-6 to TRBJ2-3, with D maybe TRBD2 (6 bases). V dropped 4 bases and J dropped 6 bases, with 8 bases sitting between them. Germline V lookup: CDR1 MNHNY, CDR2 SVGAGI (reference sequence). The CDR3 length is 12 residues. The DNA for the CDR3 is TGTGCCAGCAGTTCGAGCGGGGATACGCAGTATTTT. Residues: CASSSSGDTQYF.

The chain couples TRBV9 to TRBJ2-1, with D maybe TRBD1 (5 bases). Germline CDR1 SGDLS, CDR2 YYNGEE. Trimming took 3 bases from V and 2 from J, leaving 12 bases between them. CDR3 size: 15 residues. Written as DNA, the CDR3 is TGTGCCAGCAGCGGGGTACCGGACACCTACAATGAGCAGTTCTTC. Translating gives CASSGVPDTYNEQFF.

The chain carries TRBV5-1 and TRBJ1-1, with TRBD1 as a possible D gene (6 bases). V shed 0 bases and J shed 0 bases, with 9 bases lying between them. Germline V gene data show CDR1 as SGHRS and CDR2 as YFSETQ. The CDR3 extends over 15 amino acids. CDR3 sequence: CASSLVDSLNTEAFF. The DNA of the CDR3 is TGCGCCAGCAGCTTGGTGGACAGTTTGAACACTGAAGCTTTCTTT.

The CDR3 sequence: CASSESTVYEQYF. The CDR3, as DNA: TGTGCCAGCAGTGAGAGTACAGTTTACGAGCAGTACTTC. This chain uses TRBV6-1 with TRBJ2-7; D is ambiguous. V lost 3 bases to trimming and J lost 4 bases, with 10 bases between them. Germline V gives CDR1 MNHNS, CDR2 SASEGT. The CDR3 is made up of 13 amino acids.

V gene TRBV5-1 combines with J gene TRBJ2-3; 9 bases are a match to TRBD2. CDR1 SGHRS and CDR2 YFSETQ come from the germline V gene. CDR3 length equals 14 residues. Trimming at V came to 4 bases and at J to 5 bases, leaving 5 bases not matched to a gene. The CDR3 DNA reads TGCGCCAGCAGCGTAGGGACTAGCCAAGATACGCAGTATTTT. It translates to CASSVGTSQDTQYF.

This chain uses TRBV10-3 with TRBJ2-7; D is unresolved. The CDR3 is made up of 13 amino acids. Trimming stripped 6 bases from V and 1 base from J, with 10 bases between. The V gene's germline CDR1 is ENHRY and CDR2 SYGVKD. The CDR3 DNA reads as TGTGCCATCAGCGTCGGGCGATCCTACGAGCAGTACTTC. Its protein product is CAISVGRSYEQYF.

This sequence joins TRBV19 and TRBJ2-1; 8 nucleotides align to TRBD2. Germline CDR1 LNHDA, CDR2 SQIVND (reference sequence). CDR3 length: 16 amino acids. V lost 2 bases and J lost 1; bases outside the gene matches: 4. The CDR3 coding sequence is TGTGCCAGTAGTATACGCGGGGGGCGTTCCTACAATGAGCAGTTCTTC. The encoded protein is CASSIRGGRSYNEQFF.

This chain links TRBV6-5 with TRBJ1-1; no reliable D call. V shed 7 bases and J shed 5 bases, with 17 bases lying between them. The germline V gene has CDR1 MNHEY and CDR2 SVGAGI. This CDR3 is built from 14 residues. CDR3 DNA: TGTGCCAGCAAACCGAACGGAGCGAAGACTGAAGCTTTCTTT. Protein product: CASKPNGAKTEAFF.

The chain combines TRBV3-1 (or the pseudogene TRBV3-2) with TRBJ2-5; the match to TRBD2 covers 8 bases. V was clipped by 3 bases and J by 7 bases; unmatched bases: 10. Germline assignment: CDR1 LGHDT and CDR2 YNNKEL (reference sequence). The CDR3 is made up of 15 amino acids. For the CDR3, the DNA is TGTGCCAGCAGCCACGGACCGGGACTAGAAGGGACCCAGTACTTC. Protein product: CASSHGPGLEGTQYF.

The count of this clone is one. This chain links TRBV19 with TRBJ1-3; TRBD1 is a possible D gene (6 bases). CDR1 is LNHDA, CDR2 SQIVND, per germline (reference sequence). This CDR3 has 19 residues. V gave up 5 bases and J gave up 0 bases, with 23 bases separating them. The CDR3 coding sequence is TGTGCCAGTAGTGCCGGACTCGGACAGCTTTTTTACTCTGGAAACACCATATATTTT. This translates into CASSAGLGQLFYSGNTIYF.

The rearrangement joins TRBV6-5 to TRBJ2-3; 7 bases align to TRBD1. Germline CDR1 is MNHEY and CDR2 is SVGAGI. The CDR3 is 13 residues long. V lost 5 bases and J lost 3; bases outside the gene matches: 2. CDR3 DNA: TGTGCCAGCAGTACAGGGGTTACAGATACGCAGTATTTT. Amino acid sequence: CASSTGVTDTQYF.

The CDR3 loop reads CATLAGTGDGYTF. CDR3 coding DNA: TGTGCCACCCTCGCCGGGACAGGGGATGGCTACACCTTC. The V call is TRBV24-1, the J call TRBJ1-2, with 10 bases that match TRBD1. Germline-derived CDR1 and CDR2 are KGHDR and SFDVKD. V lost 9 bases, J lost 6 bases, and 6 bases stayed unmatched. The CDR3 extends over 13 amino acids.

The chain is built from TRBV28 and TRBJ2-2; perhaps TRBD1 as D (5 bases). The CDR3 loop spans 13 amino acids. Trimming took off 8 bases at V and 0 bases at J, with 7 bases between the two ends. Germline V CDR1 and CDR2: MDHEN, SYDVKM. CDR3 sequence: CASGHPNTGELFF. The CDR3 DNA is TGTGCCAGCGGACACCCGAACACCGGGGAGCTGTTTTTT.

The chain uses TRBV3-1 (or the pseudogene TRBV3-2) and TRBJ1-3; D is undetermined. Trimming stripped 1 base from V and 4 bases from J, with 5 bases between. The CDR3 extends over 13 amino acids. Germline CDR1 reads LGHDT; CDR2 reads YNNKEL (reference sequence). CDR3 region: CASSQAFGNTIYF. The CDR3 bases are TGTGCCAGCAGCCAAGCGTTCGGAAACACCATATATTTT.

This clone was observed once. The CDR3 DNA follows: TGTGCCAGCAGCTATTCCGGGACAGGGGGCGCGTCGCAGTACTTC. The encoded protein is CASSYSGTGGASQYF. The genes are TRBV7-2 and TRBJ2-7, with 12 bases that match TRBD1. The J segment lost 9 bases and the V segment lost 4 bases, leaving 10 bases of the junction unmatched. CDR3 length: 15 amino acids. From germline, CDR1 is SGHTA and CDR2 FQGNSA.

The CDR3 DNA sequence: TGTGCCAGCTTTACGGGTCCCTACGAGCAGTACTTC. Its translation is CASFTGPYEQYF. V gene TRBV28 combines with J gene TRBJ2-7; D is unclear. The CDR3 runs to 12 residues. V was shortened by 8 bases and J by 2 bases, with 10 bases between the two germline ends. The V gene's germline CDR1 is MDHEN and CDR2 SYDVKM. Full variable domain (outside the CDR3, taken from reference TRBV28 and TRBJ2-7): DVKVTQSSRYLVKRTGEKVFLECVQDMDHENMFWYRQDPGLGLRLIYFSYDVKMKEKGDIPEGYSVSREKKERFSLILESASTNQTSMYLCASFTGPYEQYFGPGTRLTVT.

This rearrangement joins TRBV7-3 to TRBJ2-1; weak D call: TRBD2 (7 bases). Germline V gives CDR1 SGHTA, CDR2 FQGTGA. V was cut by 5 bases and J by 1 base, with 15 bases left in between. The CDR3 is 16 residues long. This chain's CDR3 is CASSPTGGGSYNEQFF. The CDR3 DNA sequence: TGTGCCAGCAGCCCGACGGGGGGCGGTTCCTACAATGAGCAGTTCTTC.